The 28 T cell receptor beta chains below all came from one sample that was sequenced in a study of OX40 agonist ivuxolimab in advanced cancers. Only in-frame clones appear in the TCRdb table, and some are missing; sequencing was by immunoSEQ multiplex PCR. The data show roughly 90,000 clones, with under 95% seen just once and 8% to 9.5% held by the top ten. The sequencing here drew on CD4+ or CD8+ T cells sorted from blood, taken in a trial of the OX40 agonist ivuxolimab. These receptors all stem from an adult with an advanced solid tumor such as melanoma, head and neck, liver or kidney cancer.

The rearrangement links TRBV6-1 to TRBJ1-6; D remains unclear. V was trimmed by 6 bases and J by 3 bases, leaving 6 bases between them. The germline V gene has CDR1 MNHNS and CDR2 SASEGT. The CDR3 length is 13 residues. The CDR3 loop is CASSLFYNSPLHF. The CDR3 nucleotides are TGTGCCAGCAGCCTATTCTATAATTCACCCCTCCACTTT.

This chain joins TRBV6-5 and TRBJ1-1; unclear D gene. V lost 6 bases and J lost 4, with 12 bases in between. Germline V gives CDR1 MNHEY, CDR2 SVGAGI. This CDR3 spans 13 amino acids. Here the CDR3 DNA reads TGTGCCAGCAGCCCTGCAAGGACCACTGAAGCTTTCTTT. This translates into CASSPARTTEAFF.

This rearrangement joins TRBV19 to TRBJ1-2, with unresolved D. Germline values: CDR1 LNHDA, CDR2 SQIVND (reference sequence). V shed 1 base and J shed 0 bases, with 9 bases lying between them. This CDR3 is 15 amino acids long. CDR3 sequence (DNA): TGTGCCAGTAGTATAGCTTACGATCCTAACTATGGCTACACCTTC. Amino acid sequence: CASSIAYDPNYGYTF.

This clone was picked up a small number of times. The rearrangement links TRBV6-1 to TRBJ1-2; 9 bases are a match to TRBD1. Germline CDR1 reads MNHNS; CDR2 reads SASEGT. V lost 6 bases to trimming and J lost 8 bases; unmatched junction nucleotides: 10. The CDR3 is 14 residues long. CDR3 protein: CASSREQGAQGYTF. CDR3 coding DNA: TGTGCCAGCAGCCGCGAACAGGGGGCGCAAGGCTACACCTTC.

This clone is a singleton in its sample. CDR3 loop: CSARTGDTQYF. The CDR3 DNA follows: TGCAGTGCTAGGACGGGAGATACGCAGTATTTT. This chain uses TRBV20-1 with TRBJ2-3; no clear D. Germline CDR1 DFQATT, CDR2 SNEGSKA (reference sequence). The CDR3 contains 11 residues. V lost 3 bases and J lost 5, with 6 bases in between.

Here the CDR3 reads CASSQGSQPTSGRVNEQYF. CDR3 nucleotide sequence: TGCGCCAGCAGCCAAGGTTCACAGCCGACTAGCGGGAGAGTTAACGAGCAGTACTTC. The rearrangement joins TRBV4-1 to TRBJ2-5; TRBD2 matches at 12 bases. The DNA end is more similar to TRBJ2-7, so the J call may be wrong. The CDR3 loop spans 19 amino acids. The germline V gene has CDR1 MGHRA and CDR2 YSYEKL.

The DNA of the CDR3 is TGTGCCAGCAGCTTAGTACTTGGGCCCCAAGAGACCCAGTACTTC. It codes for CASSLVLGPQETQYF. V and J are TRBV7-9 and TRBJ2-5; D is undetermined. V was shortened by 1 base and J by 1 base, with 10 bases between the two germline ends. Germline loops: CDR1 SEHNR, CDR2 FQNEAQ (reference sequence). The CDR3 is made up of 15 amino acids.

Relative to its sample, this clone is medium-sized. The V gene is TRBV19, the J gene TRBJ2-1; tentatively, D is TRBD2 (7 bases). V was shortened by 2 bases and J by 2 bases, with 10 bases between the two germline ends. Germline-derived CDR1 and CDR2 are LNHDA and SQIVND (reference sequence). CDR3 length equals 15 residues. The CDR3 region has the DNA TGTGCCAGTAGTATATACGGGGGGCCCTACAATGAGCAGTTCTTC. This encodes CASSIYGGPYNEQFF.

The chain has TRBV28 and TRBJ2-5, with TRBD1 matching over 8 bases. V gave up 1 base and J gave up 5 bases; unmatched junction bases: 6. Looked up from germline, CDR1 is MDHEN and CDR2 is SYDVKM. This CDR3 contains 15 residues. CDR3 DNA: TGTGCCAGCAGTTTATCCCAGGGGGCGCCTGAGACCCAGTACTTC. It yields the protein CASSLSQGAPETQYF.

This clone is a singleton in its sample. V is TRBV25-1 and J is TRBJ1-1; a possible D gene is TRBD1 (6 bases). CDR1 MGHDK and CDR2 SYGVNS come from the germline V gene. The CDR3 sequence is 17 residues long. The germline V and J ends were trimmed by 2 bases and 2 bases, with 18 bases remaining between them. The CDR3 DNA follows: TGTGCCAGCAGTGAAGGATCTGCCGGGACACCAAACACTGAAGCTTTCTTT. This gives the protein CASSEGSAGTPNTEAFF.

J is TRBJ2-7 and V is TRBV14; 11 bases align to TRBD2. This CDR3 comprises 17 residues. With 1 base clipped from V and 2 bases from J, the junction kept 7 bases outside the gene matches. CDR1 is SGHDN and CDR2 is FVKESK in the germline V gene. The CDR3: CASSQGGIAGGAYEQYF. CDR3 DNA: TGTGCCAGCAGCCAAGGAGGTATAGCGGGAGGGGCCTACGAGCAGTACTTC.

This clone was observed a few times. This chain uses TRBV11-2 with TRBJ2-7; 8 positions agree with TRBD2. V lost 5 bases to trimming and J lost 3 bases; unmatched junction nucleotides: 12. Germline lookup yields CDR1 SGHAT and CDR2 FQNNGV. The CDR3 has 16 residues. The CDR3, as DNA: TGTGCCAGCAGCCAGCGAACGGGAGGGAGGAACTACGAGCAGTACTTC. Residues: CASSQRTGGRNYEQYF.

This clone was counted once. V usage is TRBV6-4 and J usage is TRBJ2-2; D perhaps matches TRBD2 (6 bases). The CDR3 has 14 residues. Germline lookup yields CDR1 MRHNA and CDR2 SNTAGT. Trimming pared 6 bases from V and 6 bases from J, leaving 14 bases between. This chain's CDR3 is CASRPGGEAGELFF. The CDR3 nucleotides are TGTGCCAGCAGGCCCGGTGGGGAGGCCGGGGAGCTGTTTTTT.

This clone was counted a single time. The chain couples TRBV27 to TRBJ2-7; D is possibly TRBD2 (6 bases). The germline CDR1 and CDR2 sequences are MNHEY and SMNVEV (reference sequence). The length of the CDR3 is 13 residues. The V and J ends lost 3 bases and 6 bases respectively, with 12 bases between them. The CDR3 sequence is CASSLRGGREQYF. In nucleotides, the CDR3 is TGTGCCAGCAGTTTGAGGGGAGGTCGCGAGCAGTACTTC.

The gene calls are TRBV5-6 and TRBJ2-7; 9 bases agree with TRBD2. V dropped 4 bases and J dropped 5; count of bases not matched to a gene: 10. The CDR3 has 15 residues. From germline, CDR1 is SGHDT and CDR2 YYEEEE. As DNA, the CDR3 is TGTGCCAGCAGCAGGTTTTTAGCGGGAGTAGACGAGCAGTACTTC. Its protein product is CASSRFLAGVDEQYF. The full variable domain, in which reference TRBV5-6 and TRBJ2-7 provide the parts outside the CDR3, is DAGVTQSPTHLIKTRGQQVTLRCSPKSGHDTVSWYQQALGQGPQFIFQYYEEEERQRGNFPDRFSGHQFPNYSSELNVNALLLGDSALYLCASSRFLAGVDEQYFGPGTRLTVT.

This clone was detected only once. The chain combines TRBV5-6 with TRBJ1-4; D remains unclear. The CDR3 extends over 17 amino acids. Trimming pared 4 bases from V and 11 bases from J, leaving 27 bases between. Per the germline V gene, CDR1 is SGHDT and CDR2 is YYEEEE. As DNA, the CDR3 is TGTGCCAGCAGCCTCTACCCGGGCGGCCTGCTCCGAAGGAAACTGTTTTTT. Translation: CASSLYPGGLLRRKLFF.

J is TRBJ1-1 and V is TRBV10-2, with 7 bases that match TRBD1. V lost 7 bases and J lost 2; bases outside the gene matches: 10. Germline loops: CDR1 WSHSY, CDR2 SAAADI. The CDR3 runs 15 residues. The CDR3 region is CASIARDSGNTEAFF. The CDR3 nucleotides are TGCGCCAGCATTGCGCGGGACAGCGGAAACACTGAAGCTTTCTTT.

The CDR3 protein is CASSPGRGASSGANVLTF. As DNA, the CDR3 is TGTGCCAGCAGCCCAGGGAGGGGGGCTAGCTCTGGGGCCAACGTCCTGACTTTC. The rearrangement joins TRBV5-5 to TRBJ2-6, with D possibly matching TRBD2 (7 bases). CDR3 size: 18 residues. V lost 4 bases and J lost 0, with 17 bases in between. Germline CDR1 SGHKS, CDR2 YYEKEE (reference sequence).

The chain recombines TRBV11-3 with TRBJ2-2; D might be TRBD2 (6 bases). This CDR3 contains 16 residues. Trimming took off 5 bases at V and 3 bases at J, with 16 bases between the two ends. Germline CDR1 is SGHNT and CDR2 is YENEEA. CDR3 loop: CASSPQPTGDTGELFF. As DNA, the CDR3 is TGTGCCAGCAGCCCTCAGCCGACGGGAGACACCGGGGAGCTGTTTTTT.

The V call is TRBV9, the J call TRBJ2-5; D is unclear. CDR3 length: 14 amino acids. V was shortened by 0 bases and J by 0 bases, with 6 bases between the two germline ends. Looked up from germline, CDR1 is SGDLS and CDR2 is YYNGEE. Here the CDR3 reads CASSVGGNQETQYF. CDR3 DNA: TGTGCCAGCAGCGTAGGGGGAAACCAAGAGACCCAGTACTTC.

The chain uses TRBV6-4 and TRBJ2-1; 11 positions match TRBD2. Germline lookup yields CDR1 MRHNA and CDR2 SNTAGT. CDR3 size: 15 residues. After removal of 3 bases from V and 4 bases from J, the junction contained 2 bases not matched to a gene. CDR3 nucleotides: TGTGCCAGCAGTGAGACTAGCGGGAAATACAATGAGCAGTTCTTC. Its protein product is CASSETSGKYNEQFF.

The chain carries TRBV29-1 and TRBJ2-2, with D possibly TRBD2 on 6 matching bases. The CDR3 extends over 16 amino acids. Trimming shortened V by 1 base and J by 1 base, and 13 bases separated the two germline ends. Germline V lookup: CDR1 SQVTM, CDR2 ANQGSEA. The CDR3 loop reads CSVEVGGLRNTGELFF. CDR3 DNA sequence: TGCAGCGTTGAAGTTGGGGGGTTGCGGAACACCGGGGAGCTGTTTTTT.

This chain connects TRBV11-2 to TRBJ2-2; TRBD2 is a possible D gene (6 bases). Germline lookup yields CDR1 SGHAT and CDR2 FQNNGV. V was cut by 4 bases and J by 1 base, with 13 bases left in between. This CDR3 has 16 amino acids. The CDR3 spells CASSSRRDWNTGELFF. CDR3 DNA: TGTGCCAGCAGCTCCCGAAGGGACTGGAACACCGGGGAGCTGTTTTTT.

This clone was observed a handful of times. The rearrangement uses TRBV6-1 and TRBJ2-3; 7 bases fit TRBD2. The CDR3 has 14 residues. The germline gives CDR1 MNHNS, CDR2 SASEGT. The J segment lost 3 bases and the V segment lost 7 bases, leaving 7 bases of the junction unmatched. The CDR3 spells CASNRREGTDTQYF. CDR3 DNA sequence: TGTGCCAGCAATCGAAGGGAGGGAACAGATACGCAGTATTTT.

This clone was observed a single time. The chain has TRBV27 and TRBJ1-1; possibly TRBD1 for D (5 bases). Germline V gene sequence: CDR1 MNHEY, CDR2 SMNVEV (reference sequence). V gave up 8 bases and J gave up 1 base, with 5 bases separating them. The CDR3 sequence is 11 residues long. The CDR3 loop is CASGGNTEAFF. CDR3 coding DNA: TGTGCCAGCGGGGGGAACACTGAAGCTTTCTTT.

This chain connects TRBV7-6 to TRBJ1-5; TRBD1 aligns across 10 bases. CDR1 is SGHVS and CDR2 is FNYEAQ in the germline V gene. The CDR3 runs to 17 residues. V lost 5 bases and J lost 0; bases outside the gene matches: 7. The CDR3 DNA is TGTGCCAGCAGCCCATGGACAGGGGGGGATAGCAATCAGCCCCAGCATTTT. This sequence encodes CASSPWTGGDSNQPQHF. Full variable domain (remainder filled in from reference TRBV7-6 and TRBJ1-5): GAGVSQSPRYKVTKRGQDVALRCDPISGHVSLYWYRQALGQGPEFLTYFNYEAQQDKSGLPNDRFSAERPEGSISTLTIQRTEQRDSAMYRCASSPWTGGDSNQPQHFGDGTRLSIL.

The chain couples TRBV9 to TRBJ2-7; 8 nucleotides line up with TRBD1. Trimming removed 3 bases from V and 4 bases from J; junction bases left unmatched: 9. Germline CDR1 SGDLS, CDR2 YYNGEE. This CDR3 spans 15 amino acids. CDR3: CASSAGQGLVYEQYF. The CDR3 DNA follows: TGTGCCAGCAGCGCCGGACAGGGTTTAGTGTACGAGCAGTACTTC.

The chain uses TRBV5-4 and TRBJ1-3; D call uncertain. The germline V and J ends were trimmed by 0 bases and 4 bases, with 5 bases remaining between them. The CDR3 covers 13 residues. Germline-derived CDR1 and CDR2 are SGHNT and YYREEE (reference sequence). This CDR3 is CASSLGMGNTIYF. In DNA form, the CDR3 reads TGTGCCAGCAGCTTGGGGATGGGAAACACCATATATTTT.